The TCR beta chain under discussion was sequenced for a study of blood T cells in healthy people across ages (dated by TCRdb to about 2015). Regarding the complete study: In model experiments, template switching captured roughly one uniquely barcoded TCR beta cDNA molecule for every two T cells. Donors of different ages were randomly distributed across sequencing lanes to avoid experimental bias. Using the same blood draw, the study looked at two additional independent replicas of 1 million unique cDNA reads for two donors, one aged 18 to 30 and the other aged 80 or older. Donors were grouped into four age groups: young (average 16 years), middle-aged (less than 40), aged (approximately 58) and long-lived (approximately 75). Using deep sequencing normalized with unique cDNA molecular identifiers, the study measured how TCR beta repertoire diversity changes with age.

This clonotype has at least ten counts. Its antigen is still unknown. No base qualities exist here, and no much larger clone lies one base off it. The approximately 40 donors, aged about 6 to 95 years, were systemically healthy Caucasian individuals from Russia. Ten milliliters of peripheral blood were drawn from each donor into EDTA-treated Vacutainer tubes. PBMCs were isolated by Ficoll-Paque density-gradient centrifugation, with at least 6.5 million obtained per sample. Trizol reagent was used to extract total RNA from the PBMCs, yielding at least 6 micrograms per sample. For every donor, flow cytometry on a PBMC aliquot measured the percentage of naive CD45RAhigh/CD27high T cells. The paper as a whole reports these results and caveats: Observed TCR beta diversity correlated strongly with the percentage of naive T cells measured by flow cytometry. Estimates of total diversity based on one million sequenced T cells were considered lower bounds and underestimates. Compared with the aged group, more naive CD4+ T cells, fewer expanded clones and increased TCR diversity were shown by the long-lived group, suggesting age selection. The CMV infection status of donors was not known, potentially confounding age-related changes in expanded clonotypes. Bulk unsorted PBMC profiling prevented conclusive comparison of naive and antigen-experienced compartments. Observed TCR beta diversity per million T cells fell roughly linearly with age, and a significant reduction was already apparent by age around 44.

The library was generated by 5' RACE. Data came from an Illumina HiSeq 2500. A second roughly 6 to 12 cycle PCR used a sample-barcoded 5' primer and a J-beta primer mix. A template-switch 5' adaptor carrying 12 random nucleotides introduced a unique molecular identifier onto each TCR beta cDNA molecule. Each sample yielded at least 2.5 million CDR3-containing paired-end reads. All of the RNA was converted into first-strand cDNA using the Mint cDNA synthesis kit, with a TRBC-specific oligonucleotide serving as the primer. After uracil-DNA glycosylase treatment, a first 18-cycle PCR used universal primers M1SS and BC2_uni_R on all cDNA. As for the authors' bioinformatics: For normalization, 1 million high-quality reads, each with a distinct molecular identifier, were randomly selected from each sample. Instead of being binned into consensus sequences, reads that shared molecular identifiers were thrown out. MiTCR, with a Q25 quality threshold and the strictest error-elimination algorithm, was used for CDR3 identification, clonotype clustering and error correction. A nonparametric unseen species model with Euler transformation was used to estimate lower-bound total TCR beta diversity. Starting from the raw public reads, TCRdb applied fastp trimming at Q25, assembled clones with MiXCR and retained in-frame beta chains. Entries are consolidated by CDR3 protein sequence, retaining the most common genes and DNA. These V and J calls rely on TCRdb rather than the paper's analysis. The sample table holds hundreds of thousands of distinct CDR3 sequences, of which approximately 35% were seen once. The ten biggest clones cover over 10% of the sample.

At the junction V is shortened by 0 bases and J by 2 bases, with 8 bases in between. According to the germline V gene, CDR1 reads SGHTA and CDR2 reads FQGNSA. The CDR3 covers 14 residues, taking in both the cysteine and the phenylalanine. Here the CDR3 DNA is all that survives: 42 bases in frame from base 1. Sequencing was performed on blood. This sequence was found in a man in his late teens or twenties in good health. This chain is built from TRBV7-2 and TRBJ2-7; the D gene lacks a confident call. Read as DNA, the sequence is TGTGCCAGCAGCTTAGCTCCTACAGCCTACGAGCAGTACTTC. Its translation reads: CASSLAPTAYEQYF. Full variable domain (CDR3 extended with the reference TRBV7-2 and TRBJ2-7 proteins): GAGVSQSPSNKVTEKGKDVELRCDPISGHTALYWYRQSLGQGLEFLIYFQGNSAPDKSGLPSDRFSAERTGGSVSTLTIQRTQQEDSAVYLCASSLAPTAYEQYFGPGTRLTVT.